The source of this T cell receptor beta chain is a study of blood T cell repertoires in COVID-19. Study background: Italy, Spain and the United States were the sources of the convalescent and acute COVID-19 samples. PBMCs, B-cell-depleted T cells, or T cells provided the cDNA or gDNA that made up the material.

Trimming removed 4 bases from V and 3 bases from J, with 11 bases in between. Germline V CDR1 and CDR2: SGHDT, YYEEEE. The CDR3 has 14 amino acids. Profiling relied on immunoSEQ multiplex PCR, and the TCRdb table lists in-frame clones only, not all of them. Among tens of thousands of clones listed, about four fifths were seen once. The clonotype comes from a human donor in a cohort sampled during active or convalescent COVID-19. The specimen sequenced was peripheral blood. This chain uses TRBV5-6 with TRBJ1-5, with D maybe TRBD1 (6 bases). This CDR3 reads CASSQGQFNQPQHF. The CDR3 DNA reads as TGTGCCAGCAGCCAAGGACAGTTCAATCAGCCCCAGCATTTT.